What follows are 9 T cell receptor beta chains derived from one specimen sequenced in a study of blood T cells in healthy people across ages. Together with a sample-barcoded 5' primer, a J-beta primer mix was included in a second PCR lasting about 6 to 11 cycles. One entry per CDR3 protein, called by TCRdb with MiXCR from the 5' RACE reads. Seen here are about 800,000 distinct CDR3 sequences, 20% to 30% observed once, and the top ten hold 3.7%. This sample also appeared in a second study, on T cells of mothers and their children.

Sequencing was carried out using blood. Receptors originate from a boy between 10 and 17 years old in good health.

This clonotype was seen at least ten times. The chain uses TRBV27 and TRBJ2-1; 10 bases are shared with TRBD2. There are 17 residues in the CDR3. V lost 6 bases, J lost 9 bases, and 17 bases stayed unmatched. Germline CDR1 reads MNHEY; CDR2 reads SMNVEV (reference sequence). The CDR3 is CASSNSPSGGILSEQFF. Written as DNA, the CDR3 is TGTGCCAGCAGCAACTCGCCTAGCGGGGGCATCCTTAGTGAGCAGTTCTTC.

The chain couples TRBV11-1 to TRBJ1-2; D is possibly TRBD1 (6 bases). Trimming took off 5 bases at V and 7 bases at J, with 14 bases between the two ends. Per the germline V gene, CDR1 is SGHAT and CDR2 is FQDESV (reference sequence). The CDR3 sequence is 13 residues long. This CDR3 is CASSNTGTGGYTF. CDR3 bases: TGTGCCAGCAGCAATACAGGGACCGGTGGCTACACCTTC.

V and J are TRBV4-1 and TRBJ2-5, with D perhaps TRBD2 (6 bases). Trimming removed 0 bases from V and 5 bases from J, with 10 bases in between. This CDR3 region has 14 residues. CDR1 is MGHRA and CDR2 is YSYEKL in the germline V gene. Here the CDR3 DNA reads TGCGCCAGCAGCCAAGAGGAACGGGGGGAGACCCAGTACTTC. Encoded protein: CASSQEERGETQYF.

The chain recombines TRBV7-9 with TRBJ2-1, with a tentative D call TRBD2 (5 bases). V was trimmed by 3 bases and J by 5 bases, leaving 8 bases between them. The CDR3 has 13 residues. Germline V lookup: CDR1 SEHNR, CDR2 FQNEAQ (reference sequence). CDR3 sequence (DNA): TGTGCCAGCAGCTTGGACTTAAACAATGAGCAGTTCTTC. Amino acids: CASSLDLNNEQFF.

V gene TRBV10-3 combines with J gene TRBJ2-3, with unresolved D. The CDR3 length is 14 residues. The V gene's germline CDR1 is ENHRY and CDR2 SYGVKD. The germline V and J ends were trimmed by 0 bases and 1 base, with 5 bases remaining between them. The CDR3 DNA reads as TGTGCCATCAGTGAGTCGGCGGGCACAGATACGCAGTATTTT. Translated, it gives CAISESAGTDTQYF.

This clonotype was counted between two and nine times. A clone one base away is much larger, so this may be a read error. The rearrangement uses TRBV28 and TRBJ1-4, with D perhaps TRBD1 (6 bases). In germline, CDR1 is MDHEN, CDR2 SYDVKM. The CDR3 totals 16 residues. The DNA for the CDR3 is TGTGCCAGCAGACCTATCTACAGGGCTATTAATGAAAAACCGTTTTTT. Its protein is CASRPIYRAINEKPFF. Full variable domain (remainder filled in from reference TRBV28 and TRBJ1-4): DVKVTQSSRYLVKRTGEKVFLECVQDMDHENMFWYRQDPGLGLRLIYFSYDVKMKEKGDIPEGYSVSREKKERFSLILESASTNQTSMYLCASRPIYRAINEKPFFGSGTQLSVL.

CDR3 in amino acids: CASSESGGTGELFF. Written as DNA, the CDR3 is TGTGCCAGCAGTGAATCAGGGGGCACCGGGGAGCTGTTTTTT. The chain recombines TRBV6-4 with TRBJ2-2; TRBD1 matches at 7 bases. With 3 bases clipped from V and 4 bases from J, the junction kept 2 bases outside the gene matches. The CDR3 extends over 14 amino acids. The germline CDR1 and CDR2 sequences are MRHNA and SNTAGT.

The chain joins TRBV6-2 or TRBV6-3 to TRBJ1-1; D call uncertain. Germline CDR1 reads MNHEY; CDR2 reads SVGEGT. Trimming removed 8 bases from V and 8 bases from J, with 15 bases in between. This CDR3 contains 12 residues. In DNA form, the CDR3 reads TGTGCCAGCGAAGGACCATACCGGGAAGCTTTCTTT. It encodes CASEGPYREAFF.

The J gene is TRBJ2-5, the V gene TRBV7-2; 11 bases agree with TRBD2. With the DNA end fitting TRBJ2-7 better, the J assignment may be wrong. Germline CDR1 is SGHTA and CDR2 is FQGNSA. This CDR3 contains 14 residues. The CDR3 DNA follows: TGTGCCAGCGACACCGGGACTAGCGGTTACGAGCAGTACTTC. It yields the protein CASDTGTSGYEQYF.